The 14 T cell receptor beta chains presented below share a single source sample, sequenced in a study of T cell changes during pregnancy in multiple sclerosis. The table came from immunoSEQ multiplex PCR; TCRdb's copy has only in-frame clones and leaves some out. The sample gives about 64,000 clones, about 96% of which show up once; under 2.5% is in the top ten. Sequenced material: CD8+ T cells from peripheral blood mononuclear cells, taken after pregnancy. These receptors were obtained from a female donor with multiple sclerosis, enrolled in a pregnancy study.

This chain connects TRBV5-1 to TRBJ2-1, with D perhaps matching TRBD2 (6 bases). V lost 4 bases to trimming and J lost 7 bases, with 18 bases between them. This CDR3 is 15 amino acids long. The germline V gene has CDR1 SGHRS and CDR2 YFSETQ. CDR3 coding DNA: TGCGCCAGCAGCCCGCGGGTTAGCGGTCGAAATGAGCAGTTCTTC. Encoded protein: CASSPRVSGRNEQFF. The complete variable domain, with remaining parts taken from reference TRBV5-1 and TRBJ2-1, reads KAGVTQTPRYLIKTRGQQVTLSCSPISGHRSVSWYQQTPGQGLQFLFEYFSETQRNKGNFPGRFSGRQFSNSRSEMNVSTLELGDSALYLCASSPRVSGRNEQFFGPGTRLTVL.

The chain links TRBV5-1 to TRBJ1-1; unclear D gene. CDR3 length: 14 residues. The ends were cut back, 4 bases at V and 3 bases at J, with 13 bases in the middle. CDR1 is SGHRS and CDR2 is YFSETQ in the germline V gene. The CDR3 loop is CASSPLPGDTEAFF. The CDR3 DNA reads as TGCGCCAGCAGCCCCCTTCCCGGGGACACTGAAGCTTTCTTT.

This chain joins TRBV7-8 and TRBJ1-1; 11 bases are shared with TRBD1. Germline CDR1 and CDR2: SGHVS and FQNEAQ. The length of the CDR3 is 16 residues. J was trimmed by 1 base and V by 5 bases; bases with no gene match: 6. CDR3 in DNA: TGTGCCAGCAGCCCCTGGACAGGGGGCCGGAACACTGAAGCTTTCTTT. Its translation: CASSPWTGGRNTEAFF.

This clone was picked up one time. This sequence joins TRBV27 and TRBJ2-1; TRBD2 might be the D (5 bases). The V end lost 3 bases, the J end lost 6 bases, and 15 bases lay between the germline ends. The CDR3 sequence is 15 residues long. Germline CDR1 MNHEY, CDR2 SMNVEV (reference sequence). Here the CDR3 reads CASSFRGPEVNEQFF. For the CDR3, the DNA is TGTGCCAGCAGTTTTAGAGGGCCGGAGGTCAATGAGCAGTTCTTC.

Here the CDR3 reads CASSPPVNGANVLTF. CDR3 DNA sequence: TGTGCCAGCAGCCCTCCGGTGAACGGGGCCAACGTCCTGACTTTC. The chain employs TRBV7-9 and TRBJ2-6; no clear D gene. The V end lost 5 bases, the J end lost 4 bases, and 12 bases lay between the germline ends. The CDR3 length is 15 residues. Per germline, CDR1 SEHNR and CDR2 FQNEAQ (reference sequence).

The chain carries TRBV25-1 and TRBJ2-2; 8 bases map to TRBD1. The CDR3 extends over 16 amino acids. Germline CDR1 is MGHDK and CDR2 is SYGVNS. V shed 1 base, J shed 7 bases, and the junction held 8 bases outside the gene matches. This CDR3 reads CASSEWGQGASGELFF. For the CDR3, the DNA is TGTGCCAGCAGTGAATGGGGCCAGGGGGCAAGCGGGGAGCTGTTTTTT.

Written as DNA, the CDR3 is TGTGCCAGCAATTACGGCTACAATGAGCAGTTCTTC. Amino acids: CASNYGYNEQFF. This chain uses TRBV2 with TRBJ2-1; no definite D call. This CDR3 has 12 amino acids. Germline V CDR1 and CDR2: SNHLY, FYNNEI. V lost 7 bases and J 3 bases, leaving 7 bases between the germline ends.

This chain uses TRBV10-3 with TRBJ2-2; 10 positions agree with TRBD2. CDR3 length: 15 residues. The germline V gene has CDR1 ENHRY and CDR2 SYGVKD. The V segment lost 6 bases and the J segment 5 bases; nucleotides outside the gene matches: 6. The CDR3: CAIRVAGGKTGELFF. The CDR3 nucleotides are TGTGCCATCAGAGTAGCGGGAGGAAAGACCGGGGAGCTGTTTTTT.

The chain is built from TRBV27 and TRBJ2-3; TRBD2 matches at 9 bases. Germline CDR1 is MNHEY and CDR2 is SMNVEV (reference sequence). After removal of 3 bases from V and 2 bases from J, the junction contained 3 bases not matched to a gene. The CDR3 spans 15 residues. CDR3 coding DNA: TGTGCCAGCAGTTTCGGCGGGAGGGCCACAGATACGCAGTATTTT. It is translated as CASSFGGRATDTQYF.

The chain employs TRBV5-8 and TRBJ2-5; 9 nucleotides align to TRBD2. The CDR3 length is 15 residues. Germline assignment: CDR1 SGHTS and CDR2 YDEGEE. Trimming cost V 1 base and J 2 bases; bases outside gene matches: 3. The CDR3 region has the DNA TGTGCCAGCAGCTTGTTAGCGGGAGTACAAGAGACCCAGTACTTC. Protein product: CASSLLAGVQETQYF.

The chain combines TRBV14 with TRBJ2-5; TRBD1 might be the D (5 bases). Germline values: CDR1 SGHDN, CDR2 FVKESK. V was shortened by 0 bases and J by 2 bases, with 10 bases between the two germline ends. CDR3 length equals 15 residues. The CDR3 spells CASSQEVRTQETQYF. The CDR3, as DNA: TGTGCCAGCAGCCAAGAGGTACGGACACAAGAGACCCAGTACTTC.

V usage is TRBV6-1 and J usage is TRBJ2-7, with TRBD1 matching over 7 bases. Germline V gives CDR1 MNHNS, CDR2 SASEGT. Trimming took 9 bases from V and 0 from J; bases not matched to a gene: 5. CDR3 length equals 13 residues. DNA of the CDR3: TGTGCCAGTAAGGGGGACAGCTCCTACGAGCAGTACTTC. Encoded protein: CASKGDSSYEQYF.

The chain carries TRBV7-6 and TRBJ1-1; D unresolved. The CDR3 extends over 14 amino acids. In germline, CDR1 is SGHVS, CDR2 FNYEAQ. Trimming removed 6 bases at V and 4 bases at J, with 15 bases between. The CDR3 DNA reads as TGTGCCAGCAGTCCAGGAGTGGGAGGCACTGAAGCTTTCTTT. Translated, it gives CASSPGVGGTEAFF. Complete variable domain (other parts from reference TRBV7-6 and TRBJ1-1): GAGVSQSPRYKVTKRGQDVALRCDPISGHVSLYWYRQALGQGPEFLTYFNYEAQQDKSGLPNDRFSAERPEGSISTLTIQRTEQRDSAMYRCASSPGVGGTEAFFGQGTRLTVV.

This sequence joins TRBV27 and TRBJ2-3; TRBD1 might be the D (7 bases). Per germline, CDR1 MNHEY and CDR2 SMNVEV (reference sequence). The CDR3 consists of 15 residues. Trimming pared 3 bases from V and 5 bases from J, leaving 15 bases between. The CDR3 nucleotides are TGTGCCAGCAGTTTTGGGGCAGGGGGGCGAGATACGCAGTATTTT. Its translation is CASSFGAGGRDTQYF.